Listed here are 28 T cell receptor beta chains from one sample, sequenced in a study of cytotoxic CD8 clonotypes in ibrutinib-treated CLL. Measured with immunoSEQ multiplex PCR; TCRdb has only the in-frame clones, and not every one. The table includes tens of thousands of clones, roughly 72% detected once. The sequencing used PBMCs, collected after 12 months of ibrutinib treatment. The receptors come from a human donor with chronic lymphocytic leukemia.

In its sample, this clone was seen a few times. The CDR3 sequence: CASSPDRGFYGYTF. As DNA, the CDR3 is TGTGCCAGCTCACCTGACAGGGGGTTCTATGGCTACACCTTC. The gene calls are TRBV18 and TRBJ1-2; 9 nucleotides align to TRBD1. The CDR3 has 14 residues. Trimming at V came to 3 bases and at J to 4 bases, leaving 3 bases not matched to a gene. Germline V gene sequence: CDR1 KGHSH, CDR2 LQKENI.

This chain joins TRBV7-2 and TRBJ1-1; 12 bases map to TRBD1. Trimming removed 2 bases from V and 6 bases from J; junction bases left unmatched: 13. CDR1 is SGHTA, CDR2 FQGNSA, per germline. The CDR3 spans 18 residues. This CDR3 is CASSLPRDRGPYDPEAFF. CDR3 DNA sequence: TGTGCCAGCAGCTTACCACGGGACAGGGGGCCCTACGACCCTGAAGCTTTCTTT.

V usage is TRBV19 and J usage is TRBJ1-1; D is ambiguous. The V gene lost 11 bases and the J gene lost 4 bases, with 11 bases spanning the gap. The V gene's germline CDR1 is LNHDA and CDR2 SQIVND (reference sequence). This CDR3 is built from 11 residues. CDR3 sequence reads: CAGGSATEAFF. The CDR3 region has the DNA TGTGCCGGAGGGTCGGCCACTGAAGCTTTCTTT.

Only a few counts were recorded for this clone. The chain is built from TRBV5-4 and TRBJ1-1, with D unclear. This CDR3 contains 13 residues. Trimming took 6 bases from V and 3 from J, leaving 12 bases between them. Germline V gives CDR1 SGHNT, CDR2 YYREEE (reference sequence). CDR3 nucleotide sequence: TGTGCCAGCATGGTAGGCGGGGACACTGAAGCTTTCTTT. It translates to CASMVGGDTEAFF.

The chain recombines TRBV6-1 with TRBJ1-1; no firm D call. The germline V gene has CDR1 MNHNS and CDR2 SASEGT. Trimming removed 5 bases at V and 4 bases at J, with 11 bases between. The CDR3 contains 13 residues. CDR3 residues: CASSLTVGTEAFF. DNA for the CDR3: TGTGCCAGCAGTCTTACAGTGGGCACTGAAGCTTTCTTT.

CDR3: CASSPGLAGGRFHEQFF. As DNA, the CDR3 is TGTGCCAGCAGCCCGGGACTAGCGGGGGGGCGTTTCCATGAGCAGTTCTTC. The chain carries TRBV5-5 and TRBJ2-1; 16 nucleotides agree with TRBD2. Germline V gives CDR1 SGHKS, CDR2 YYEKEE (reference sequence). The CDR3 covers 17 residues. With 4 bases clipped from V and 8 bases from J, the junction kept 9 bases outside the gene matches.

The table lists this clone with many counts. The chain carries TRBV7-3 and TRBJ1-5; 9 bases are a match to TRBD1. The germline V gene encodes CDR1 SGHTA and CDR2 FQGTGA. CDR3 length: 14 residues. V dropped 1 base and J dropped 12; count of bases not matched to a gene: 7. As DNA, the CDR3 is TGTGCCAGCAGCTTAAACAGGGGGCTCTCGCGCCAGCATTTT. It is translated as CASSLNRGLSRQHF. Complete variable domain (other parts from reference TRBV7-3 and TRBJ1-5): GAGVSQTPSNKVTEKGKYVELRCDPISGHTALYWYRQSLGQGPEFLIYFQGTGAADDSGLPNDRFFAVRPEGSVSTLKIQRTERGDSAVYLCASSLNRGLSRQHFGDGTRLSIL.

The V gene is TRBV5-6, the J gene TRBJ2-7; TRBD1 aligns across 9 bases. Germline lookup yields CDR1 SGHDT and CDR2 YYEEEE. J lost 1 base, V lost 4 bases, and 9 bases had no gene match. CDR3 size: 16 residues. CDR3 protein: CASSAEGTGLSYEQYF. The CDR3 DNA sequence: TGTGCCAGCAGCGCGGAAGGGACAGGGCTGTCCTACGAGCAGTACTTC.

The CDR3 coding sequence is TGTGCCAGCAGCCGTGACATAGCGGGTGAGCAGTTCTTC. It is translated as CASSRDIAGEQFF. The chain uses TRBV14 and TRBJ2-1; 7 bases agree with TRBD2. V was pared by 4 bases and J by 9 bases, with 6 bases of the junction left unmatched. This CDR3 region has 13 residues. The germline V gene has CDR1 SGHDN and CDR2 FVKESK.

This clone came up a few times. The chain employs TRBV27 and TRBJ1-6, with 7 nucleotides matching TRBD1. Trimming removed 6 bases from V and 14 bases from J; junction bases left unmatched: 4. Germline V CDR1 and CDR2: MNHEY, SMNVEV (reference sequence). The CDR3 sequence is 11 residues long. CDR3 sequence (DNA): TGTGCCAGCAGGCACCAGGGGGCCCTCCACTTT. It is translated as CASRHQGALHF.

This chain joins TRBV13 and TRBJ2-7; 11 nucleotides agree with TRBD1. Germline V lookup: CDR1 PRHDT, CDR2 FYEKMQ (reference sequence). With V trimmed by 4 bases and J by 5 bases, 10 bases remained unmatched. This CDR3 spans 16 amino acids. CDR3 sequence (DNA): TGTGCCAGCAGCTCAAAGCCGGGACAGGGGGTTAACGAGCAGTACTTC. It codes for CASSSKPGQGVNEQYF.

The rearrangement uses TRBV7-6 and TRBJ2-3; D unresolved. The CDR3 contains 11 residues. With 1 base removed from V and 7 bases from J, the gap between germline ends came to 3 bases. In germline, CDR1 is SGHVS, CDR2 FNYEAQ. The CDR3 loop reads CASSLGYTQYF. Here the CDR3 DNA reads TGTGCCAGCAGCTTAGGGTATACGCAGTATTTT.

The gene calls are TRBV15 and TRBJ2-7; D not resolved. The CDR3 consists of 16 residues. CDR1 is LNHNV, CDR2 YYDKDF, per germline (reference sequence). Trimming pared 0 bases from V and 4 bases from J, leaving 16 bases between. The CDR3 here is CATSRDKSLSVYEQYF. The CDR3 DNA follows: TGTGCCACCAGCAGAGATAAGTCACTGTCAGTTTACGAGCAGTACTTC.

This sequence joins TRBV30 and TRBJ1-5, with TRBD1 matching 10 bases. V lost 3 bases to trimming and J lost 1 base; unmatched junction nucleotides: 0. Germline V gene data show CDR1 as GTSNPN and CDR2 as SVGIG (reference sequence). The CDR3 has 14 residues. The CDR3 DNA reads as TGTGCCTGGAGGGGACAGGGGAGCAATCAGCCCCAGCATTTT. It translates to CAWRGQGSNQPQHF. Together with reference TRBV30 and TRBJ1-5, the CDR3 gives the full variable domain: SQTIHQWPATLVQPVGSPLSLECTVEGTSNPNLYWYRQAAGRGLQLLFYSVGIGQISSEVPQNLSASRPQDRQFILSSKKLLLSDSGFYLCAWRGQGSNQPQHFGDGTRLSIL.

Points on this clone: The junction and the germline gene differ at one end; a read error may be behind it. The chain has TRBV7-2 and TRBJ2-5; 14 positions agree with TRBD2. The germline CDR1 and CDR2 sequences are SGHTA and FQGNSA. The CDR3 loop spans 17 amino acids. The CDR3 bases are TGTGCCAGCAGCTTAGCCGGGACTAGCGGGGGCCAACAGACCCAGTACTTC. This codes for CASSLAGTSGGQQTQYF. The full variable domain, its missing parts supplied by reference TRBV7-2 and TRBJ2-5, is GAGVSQSPSNKVTEKGKDVELRCDPISGHTALYWYRQSLGQGLEFLIYFQGNSAPDKSGLPSDRFSAERTGGSVSTLTIQRTQQEDSAVYLCASSLAGTSGGQQTQYFGPGTRLLVL.

The gene calls are TRBV4-2 and TRBJ1-3; 7 nucleotides line up with TRBD1. The CDR3 length is 15 residues. CDR1 and CDR2 from the germline V gene are LGHNA and YNFKEQ. The V gene end was trimmed by 4 bases and the J gene end by 4 bases; junction bases not matched to a gene: 7. In DNA, the CDR3 is TGTGCCAGCAGCCTCGGGACAGACGAAGGAAACACCATATATTTT. As protein: CASSLGTDEGNTIYF.

A few counts support this clone. The chain carries TRBV10-2 and TRBJ2-5, with TRBD2 as a possible D gene (5 bases). CDR1 and CDR2 (germline): WSHSY, SAAADI. This CDR3 is 13 amino acids long. Trimming cost V 6 bases and J 5 bases, with 13 bases left between them. The CDR3 region is CASRQLDIETQYF. The CDR3 DNA follows: TGCGCCAGCAGACAACTAGATATTGAGACCCAGTACTTC.

The rearrangement links TRBV6-6 to TRBJ2-4, with D possibly matching TRBD1 (6 bases). The V and J ends lost 10 bases and 3 bases respectively, with 13 bases between them. The CDR3 length is 13 residues. The germline gives CDR1 MNHNY, CDR2 SVGAGI (reference sequence). CDR3 coding DNA: TGTGCCACCTTCGAGGGGGACAAAAACATTCAGTACTTC. It specifies CATFEGDKNIQYF.

In nucleotides, the CDR3 is TGTGCCAGTAGCCTTGCAACTAATGAAAAACTGTTTTTT. Translation: CASSLATNEKLFF. The V call is TRBV19, the J call TRBJ1-4; D unresolved. Germline V CDR1 and CDR2: LNHDA, SQIVND (reference sequence). V dropped 6 bases and J dropped 0 bases, with 5 bases sitting between them. The CDR3 sequence is 13 residues long.

This clone was seen just once. The chain links TRBV5-5 to TRBJ1-1, with TRBD1 identical over 9 bases. Germline-derived CDR1 and CDR2 are SGHKS and YYEKEE (reference sequence). V shed 9 bases, J shed 0 bases, and the junction held 9 bases outside the gene matches. The CDR3 covers 15 residues. CDR3 residues: CATRDRENLNTEAFF. The CDR3 nucleotides are TGTGCCACCAGGGACAGGGAGAACCTGAACACTGAAGCTTTCTTT.

Written as DNA, the CDR3 is TGTGCCAGCAGTCGGGACAGGGGTGGGGGAAATGAGCAGTTCTTC. It codes for CASSRDRGGGNEQFF. The chain carries TRBV6-5 and TRBJ2-1, with TRBD1 matching 10 bases. J gave up 7 bases and V 5 bases, and 8 bases lay outside the gene matches. This CDR3 has 15 amino acids. Germline CDR1 is MNHEY and CDR2 is SVGAGI.

This chain uses TRBV7-9 with TRBJ2-2, with D possibly matching TRBD1 (5 bases). V lost 5 bases, J lost 7 bases, and 14 bases lay in between. CDR3 length: 14 amino acids. Germline values: CDR1 SEHNR, CDR2 FQNEAQ (reference sequence). CDR3 sequence (DNA): TGTGCCAGCAGCACCCAGGGCGGCGTCGGGGAGCTGTTTTTT. Amino acids: CASSTQGGVGELFF.

This clone was counted a few times. This sequence joins TRBV5-1 and TRBJ1-2; tentative D call: TRBD1 (6 bases). Deletions cut 4 bases from V and 6 bases from J, with 16 bases between. There are 14 residues in the CDR3. Germline V CDR1 and CDR2: SGHRS, YFSETQ. The DNA of the CDR3 is TGCGCCAGCAGCGCCACACAGGGAGGCAATGGCTACACCTTC. It yields the protein CASSATQGGNGYTF.

The rearrangement joins TRBV18 to TRBJ2-7; tentative D call: TRBD1 (7 bases). V gave up 4 bases and J gave up 2 bases, with 15 bases separating them. Per germline, CDR1 KGHSH and CDR2 LQKENI. The CDR3 length is 15 residues. CDR3 sequence (DNA): TGTGCCAGCTCACGTGACAGGGAGGCTACCTACGAGCAGTACTTC. The encoded protein is CASSRDREATYEQYF.

The chain couples TRBV5-1 to TRBJ1-2; D perhaps matches TRBD1 (5 bases). From germline, CDR1 is SGHRS and CDR2 YFSETQ. Trimming pared 0 bases from V and 4 bases from J, leaving 25 bases between. The CDR3 sequence is 19 residues long. DNA of the CDR3: TGCGCCAGCAGCTTGGAACCGTATCGGACCGGGGGGGAGGCCTATGGCTACACCTTC. Its translation is CASSLEPYRTGGEAYGYTF.

The count of this clone is one. This rearrangement joins TRBV6-5 to TRBJ2-3, with no clear D. The V and J ends lost 5 bases and 2 bases respectively, with 14 bases between them. Germline V gene lookup returns CDR1 MNHEY and CDR2 SVGAGI. This CDR3 has 15 amino acids. The CDR3 is CASSLTGVNTDTQYF. Written as DNA, the CDR3 is TGTGCCAGCAGTCTGACTGGTGTAAACACAGATACGCAGTATTTT.

The chain combines TRBV18 with TRBJ2-2, with D uncertain. Trimming removed 3 bases at V and 0 bases at J, with 5 bases between. CDR1 is KGHSH and CDR2 is LQKENI in the germline V gene. The CDR3 runs 14 residues. CDR3 coding DNA: TGTGCCAGCTCACCCCAGGCGAACACCGGGGAGCTGTTTTTT. Translated: CASSPQANTGELFF.

DNA for the CDR3: TGTGCCACCAGCAGCCCCGGACAGGCCTATAACTATGGCTACACCTTC. Protein sequence: CATSSPGQAYNYGYTF. The rearrangement joins TRBV15 to TRBJ1-2, with TRBD1 matching over 7 bases. The CDR3 extends over 16 amino acids. V lost 3 bases, J lost 1 base, and 8 bases stayed unmatched. In germline, CDR1 is LNHNV, CDR2 YYDKDF (reference sequence).